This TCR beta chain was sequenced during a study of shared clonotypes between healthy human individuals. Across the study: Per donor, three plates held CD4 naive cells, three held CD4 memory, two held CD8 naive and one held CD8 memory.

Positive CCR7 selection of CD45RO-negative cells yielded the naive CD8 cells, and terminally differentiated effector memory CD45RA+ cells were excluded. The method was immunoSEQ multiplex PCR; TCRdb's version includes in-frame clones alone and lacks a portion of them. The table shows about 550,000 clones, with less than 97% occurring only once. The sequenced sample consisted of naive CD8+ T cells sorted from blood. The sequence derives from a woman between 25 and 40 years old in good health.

Here the CDR3 DNA reads TGTGCCGGGGGGACCGGGACTATTGACACCGGGGAGCTGTTTTTT. It is translated as CAGGTGTIDTGELFF. V and J are TRBV7-8 and TRBJ2-2, with 7 bases that match TRBD2. CDR1 SGHVS and CDR2 FQNEAQ come from the germline V gene. V was pared by 11 bases and J by 3 bases, with 12 bases of the junction left unmatched. CDR3 length: 15 amino acids. The full variable domain, completed using reference TRBV7-8 and TRBJ2-2, is GAGVSQSPRYKVAKRGQDVALRCDPISGHVSLFWYQQALGQGPEFLTYFQNEAQLDKSGLPSDRFFAERPEGSVSTLKIQRTQQEDSAVYLCAGGTGTIDTGELFFGEGSRLTVL.